Listed here are 5 T cell receptor beta chains from one sample, sequenced in a study of blood T cell repertoires in COVID-19. Clones were sequenced by immunoSEQ multiplex PCR, and TCRdb holds only the in-frame ones, with some missing. The sample contains under 300,000 clones, roughly 84% of which appear only once. Sequenced input: peripheral blood. These TCRs come from a man aged 35 to 55 who had recovered from COVID-19.

This chain connects TRBV7-9 to TRBJ2-2, with a possible D match to TRBD1 (6 bases). V was pared by 1 base and J by 5 bases, with 17 bases between. This CDR3 is 17 amino acids long. Germline-derived CDR1 and CDR2 are SEHNR and FQNEAQ (reference sequence). The DNA for the CDR3 is TGTGCCAGCAGCTTAGGCTTTCCAGGGGTACGGACCGGGGAGCTGTTTTTT. The encoded protein is CASSLGFPGVRTGELFF. Full variable domain (missing parts from reference TRBV7-9 and TRBJ2-2): DTGVSQNPRHKITKRGQNVTFRCDPISEHNRLYWYRQTLGQGPEFLTYFQNEAQLEKSRLLSDRFSAERPKGSFSTLEIQRTEQGDSAMYLCASSLGFPGVRTGELFFGEGSRLTVL.

The V call is TRBV7-6, the J call TRBJ2-2; 8 bases map to TRBD2. From germline, CDR1 is SGHVS and CDR2 FNYEAQ. With 2 bases clipped from V and 4 bases from J, the junction kept 3 bases outside the gene matches. The CDR3 is made up of 15 amino acids. CDR3 DNA sequence: TGTGCCAGCAGCTTATCCGGGACTAGCACCGGGGAGCTGTTTTTT. Amino acid sequence: CASSLSGTSTGELFF.

In this sample, this clone turned up once. The gene calls are TRBV3-1 (or the pseudogene TRBV3-2) and TRBJ2-3; the match to TRBD2 covers 7 bases. CDR1 and CDR2 (germline): LGHDT, YNNKEL (reference sequence). V shed 1 base and J 0 bases; nucleotides not matched to a gene: 4. This CDR3 comprises 16 residues. The CDR3 loop reads CASSQGGGRSTDTQYF. The CDR3 region has the DNA TGTGCCAGCAGCCAAGGGGGGGGTCGTAGCACAGATACGCAGTATTTT.

The chain uses TRBV10-3 and TRBJ1-6; weak D call: TRBD1 (5 bases). The germline gives CDR1 ENHRY, CDR2 SYGVKD. CDR3 length equals 13 residues. V gave up 2 bases and J gave up 9 bases, with 8 bases separating them. DNA for the CDR3: TGTGCCATCAGTGAGCAGGGAGGTTCACCCCTCCACTTT. This sequence encodes CAISEQGGSPLHF.

This rearrangement joins TRBV18 to TRBJ1-5, with D possibly matching TRBD1 (5 bases). The CDR3 is 17 amino acids. The germline gives CDR1 KGHSH, CDR2 LQKENI. V dropped 3 bases and J dropped 2 bases, with 17 bases sitting between them. The CDR3 reads CASSPYIAGGGNQPQHF. The CDR3 bases are TGTGCCAGCTCACCTTATATCGCGGGGGGTGGCAATCAGCCCCAGCATTTT.